Here is one TCR beta chain with its context. This clonotype was picked up many times. The clone's antigen remains unknown. Base qualities are missing; no much larger clone stands one base away. Library generation was performed with PCR. Instrument used: Illumina HiSeq 2500. TCR library preparation used molecular barcoding, with unique molecular identifiers applied to normalize quantification of the TCRbeta repertoire. TCRdb ran its own pipeline on the public reads, namely fastp trimming at Q25 and MiXCR clone calling, and kept in-frame beta chains. Rows merge per CDR3 protein into single entries with the most common DNA and genes. For this sample the table gives some 130,000 distinct CDR3 sequences, of which about 9.9% were detected only once. The leading ten clones occupy around 24% of the sample. The entry originates in a study of T-cell reconstitution after alpha-beta-depleted transplantation in children (dated by TCRdb to about 2016). Turning to the overall study: Using TCR repertoire profiling, the study quantitatively followed how T-cell immune reconstitution unfolded in children after TCRalphabeta/CD19-depleted allogeneic hematopoietic cell transplantation. Overall results and qualifications from the work: Over subsequent months, a decline in hyperexpanded clone frequencies was noted, and after one year, T-cell counts and TCRbeta diversity were mostly ascribed to newly produced T cells. About two months after transplant, the apparently early recovery of alphabetaT-cell counts reportedly depended on just several hundred clones that had expanded rapidly and came from non-depleted graft cells. In some patients, high TCRbeta diversity at day 60 was attributed to recipient T cells and intrathymic progenitors that had survived conditioning.

From its cysteine to its phenylalanine, the CDR3 spans 11 amino acids. Kept here is only the CDR3 DNA, which spans 33 bases and is read in frame from base 1. Deletion took 6 bases off V and 2 bases off J, with a span of 5 bases between the germline ends. In the paper's terms, the treatment or condition label means: allogeneic hematopoietic cell transplantation with graft depleted of TCRalphabeta T cells and CD19 B cells. Transplant recipients were children who received TCRalphabeta/CD19-depleted allogeneic hematopoietic cell grafts. The sample here was PBMCs, mostly from graft donor cells, taken 180 days after TCRalphabeta/CD19-depleted stem cell transplant. The sequence links TRBV12-3 or TRBV12-4 to TRBJ2-7; there is no confident call for the D gene. This TCR came from a girl under three years old who had a stem cell transplant for combined immunodeficiency, so the T cells may come from the graft donor. The DNA sequence follows: TGTGCCAGCAGCTTAACCTACGAGCAGTACTTC. Its protein reads: CASSLTYEQYF.